These 11 T cell receptor beta chains were all obtained from the same sample, sequenced in a study of control samples from healthy donors and cancer patients. Sequencing used immunoSEQ multiplex PCR; TCRdb keeps in-frame clones, though not all of them. The repertoire holds 95,000 to 150,000 clones, with around nine tenths as singletons. Sequencing input: blood. These receptors were obtained from a man aged 25 to 40 in good health.

The chain uses TRBV5-8 and TRBJ2-2; a possible D gene is TRBD2 (6 bases). The CDR3 covers 12 residues. V lost 3 bases to trimming and J lost 6 bases, with 6 bases between them. The germline V gene encodes CDR1 SGHTS and CDR2 YDEGEE. CDR3 nucleotides: TGTGCCAGCAGCTGGGGGGCCGGGGAGCTGTTTTTT. Encoded protein: CASSWGAGELFF.

This sequence joins TRBV12-3 or TRBV12-4 and TRBJ1-5, with D hard to call. The CDR3 has 13 amino acids. The V gene lost 9 bases and the J gene lost 7 bases, with 16 bases spanning the gap. The DNA of the CDR3 is TGTGCCAGTTCACAACGGGGAGACCAGCCCCAGCATTTT. As protein: CASSQRGDQPQHF.

The V call is TRBV5-6, the J call TRBJ1-3, with a possible D match to TRBD1 (5 bases). The V end lost 4 bases, the J end lost 4 bases, and 9 bases lay between the germline ends. Germline V gives CDR1 SGHDT, CDR2 YYEEEE. The CDR3 is 13 residues long. The CDR3 here is CASSAQGGNTIYF. The DNA of the CDR3 is TGTGCCAGCAGCGCTCAGGGAGGAAACACCATATATTTT.

This chain links TRBV18 with TRBJ2-2, with D possibly matching TRBD1 (5 bases). From germline, CDR1 is KGHSH and CDR2 LQKENI. The CDR3 sequence is 13 residues long. Trimming pared 5 bases from V and 6 bases from J, leaving 10 bases between. The CDR3 DNA follows: TGTGCCAGCTCAAGTAAAGGGGCCGGGGAGCTGTTTTTT. Its protein is CASSSKGAGELFF.

The chain uses TRBV11-3 and TRBJ2-1; 7 bases are a match to TRBD2. Germline lookup yields CDR1 SGHNT and CDR2 YENEEA. CDR3 length: 13 amino acids. The V gene end was trimmed by 3 bases and the J gene end by 10 bases; junction bases not matched to a gene: 6. Here the CDR3 DNA reads TGTGCCAGCAGCTTCGGCGGGGAGGGAGAGCAGTTCTTC. Residues: CASSFGGEGEQFF.

V and J are TRBV6-2 or TRBV6-3 and TRBJ2-5; D may be TRBD1 (6 bases). This CDR3 is built from 13 residues. Germline CDR1 reads MNHEY; CDR2 reads SVGEGT. The V end was cut by 5 bases, the J end by 4 bases, with 11 bases between. CDR3 nucleotide sequence: TGTGCCAGCAGTCCCACAGGGTCAGAGACCCAGTACTTC. Protein product: CASSPTGSETQYF.

A word on this clone: Distinct nucleotide sequences in the sample also encode this CDR3. The chain is built from TRBV10-1 and TRBJ2-3, with a possible D match to TRBD2 (7 bases). The germline CDR1 and CDR2 sequences are WNHNN and SYGVQD (reference sequence). Trimming cost V 0 bases and J 1 base, with 11 bases left between them. The CDR3 length is 16 residues. The CDR3, as DNA: TGCGCCAGCAGTGAGTCGAGGGGGGGTGGCACAGATACGCAGTATTTT. Translation gives CASSESRGGGTDTQYF.

This chain uses TRBV25-1 with TRBJ2-6; weak D call: TRBD2 (5 bases). The V end lost 2 bases, the J end lost 3 bases, and 8 bases lay between the germline ends. The length of the CDR3 is 15 residues. Germline V gene lookup returns CDR1 MGHDK and CDR2 SYGVNS. Here the CDR3 DNA reads TGTGCCAGCAGTGAAACTAGTGATGGGGCCAACGTCCTGACTTTC. This encodes CASSETSDGANVLTF.

The V and J genes are TRBV18 and TRBJ1-2, with 8 bases aligning to TRBD1. The J segment lost 0 bases and the V segment lost 4 bases, leaving 10 bases of the junction unmatched. Germline CDR1 and CDR2: KGHSH and LQKENI. The CDR3 is 17 amino acids. This CDR3 reads CASSLKTGALSNYGYTF. The CDR3 region has the DNA TGTGCCAGCTCACTTAAGACAGGGGCCCTTTCTAACTATGGCTACACCTTC. Full variable domain (remainder filled in from reference TRBV18 and TRBJ1-2): NAGVMQNPRHLVRRRGQEARLRCSPMKGHSHVYWYRQLPEEGLKFMVYLQKENIIDESGMPKERFSAEFPKEGPSILRIQQVVRGDSAAYFCASSLKTGALSNYGYTFGSGTRLTVV.

A note on this clone: The sample contains more than one DNA sequence encoding this CDR3. J is TRBJ2-6 and V is TRBV18; no reliable D call. Trimming pared 2 bases from V and 1 base from J, leaving 6 bases between. The CDR3 covers 15 residues. Germline CDR1 KGHSH, CDR2 LQKENI. The CDR3 nucleotides are TGTGCCAGCTCACCAGAAGGGTCTGGGGCCAACGTCCTGACTTTC. The encoded protein is CASSPEGSGANVLTF.

The count of this clone is one. This chain joins TRBV12-2 and TRBJ1-5. TRBV12-2 is a documented pseudogene. The CDR3 sequence is 15 residues long. CDR3 in amino acids: CASRLAPPLPQPQHF. CDR3 bases: TGTGCAAGTCGCTTAGCGCCCCCTCTCCCACAGCCCCAGCATTTT.